The 26 T cell receptor beta chains in this list originate from one sample, sequenced in a study of response to subunit inactivated influenza vaccine. Using its own MiXCR run on the RT-PCR reads, TCRdb lists one record per CDR3 protein. The sample holds 700,000 to 900,000 distinct CDR3 sequences; 21% are singletons and the top ten take around 9.6%. This material consisted of PBMCs from blood, taken 4 to 6 days after vaccination. The receptors come from a man aged 50 or older who received an inactivated influenza vaccine.

The rearrangement joins TRBV9 to TRBJ2-1, with 11 bases fitting TRBD2. CDR3 size: 19 residues. Per germline, CDR1 SGDLS and CDR2 YYNGEE. Trimming at V came to 4 bases and at J to 5 bases, leaving 17 bases not matched to a gene. This CDR3 is CASSTDPPWGLAVNNEQFF. CDR3 DNA sequence: TGTGCCAGCAGCACCGATCCTCCCTGGGGACTAGCGGTAAACAATGAGCAGTTCTTC.

The table lists this clonotype with many counts. V gene TRBV7-9 combines with J gene TRBJ2-1; D is ambiguous. This CDR3 has 13 amino acids. The germline CDR1 and CDR2 sequences are SEHNR and FQNEAQ (reference sequence). The ends were cut back, 1 base at V and 2 bases at J, with 3 bases in the middle. The CDR3 DNA reads as TGTGCCAGCAGCTTAGGGGCCTACAATGAGCAGTTCTTC. Its translation: CASSLGAYNEQFF.

The chain employs TRBV9 and TRBJ2-3; 7 nucleotides agree with TRBD1. Germline V lookup: CDR1 SGDLS, CDR2 YYNGEE. Trimming took 3 bases from V and 2 from J; bases not matched to a gene: 6. This CDR3 region has 15 residues. The chain's CDR3 is CASSARQGFTDTQYF. The CDR3 DNA reads TGTGCCAGCAGCGCTCGACAGGGCTTCACAGATACGCAGTATTTT.

The rearrangement links TRBV7-8 to TRBJ2-7; tentatively, D is TRBD2 (6 bases). Between the trimmed V and J ends, which lost 1 base and 9 bases, there was a span of 19 bases. Germline V gene data show CDR1 as SGHVS and CDR2 as FQNEAQ. This CDR3 has 15 amino acids. CDR3 sequence (DNA): TGTGCCAGCAGCTTAGTTATGGCTAGCGCTCCGGTGCAGTACTTC. Encoded protein: CASSLVMASAPVQYF.

The CDR3 is CSATGTKTNQPQHF. The CDR3 coding sequence is TGCAGTGCTACCGGGACAAAGACTAATCAGCCCCAGCATTTT. This chain uses TRBV20-1 with TRBJ1-5; maybe TRBD1 (6 bases). The CDR3 runs 14 residues. The V and J ends lost 4 bases and 4 bases respectively, with 14 bases between them. CDR1 DFQATT and CDR2 SNEGSKA come from the germline V gene (reference sequence).

V and J are TRBV3-1 and TRBJ2-1; perhaps TRBD1 as D (5 bases). This CDR3 spans 15 amino acids. CDR1 is LGHDT and CDR2 is YNNKEL in the germline V gene (reference sequence). The V end lost 3 bases, the J end lost 4 bases, and 13 bases lay between the germline ends. The CDR3 DNA sequence: TGTGCCAGCAGCCAGTTTGGGGCCGGGTACAATGAGCAGTTCTTC. This sequence encodes CASSQFGAGYNEQFF.

The rearrangement links TRBV3-1 to TRBJ1-6, with 9 bases aligning to TRBD1. With V trimmed by 1 base and J by 4 bases, 2 bases remained unmatched. CDR1 and CDR2 from the germline V gene are LGHDT and YNNKEL (reference sequence). This CDR3 comprises 16 residues. Here the CDR3 reads CASSQAGQGYNSPLHF. The CDR3 DNA is TGTGCCAGCAGCCAAGCGGGACAGGGTTATAATTCACCCCTCCACTTT.

V and J are TRBV4-3 and TRBJ2-1; the D is unclear. Deletions cut 0 bases from V and 3 bases from J, with 9 bases between. The CDR3 spans 15 residues. The germline CDR1 and CDR2 sequences are LGHNA and YSLEER. The DNA for the CDR3 is TGCGCCAGCAGCCAAGACTGGGGATACTACAATGAGCAGTTCTTC. Amino acids: CASSQDWGYYNEQFF.

This clonotype was detected only a few times. The genes are TRBV6-2 or TRBV6-3 and TRBJ2-1; D not certain. V was trimmed by 8 bases and J by 3 bases, leaving 11 bases between them. The CDR3 spans 13 residues. CDR1 and CDR2 (germline): MNHEY, SVGEGT. DNA of the CDR3: TGTGCCAGCGGTGTTCAGAACTACAATGAGCAGTTCTTC. Protein product: CASGVQNYNEQFF.

This clonotype has just a few counts. The rearrangement links TRBV20-1 to TRBJ2-4; D is undetermined. V was cut by 5 bases and J by 4 bases, with 9 bases left in between. This CDR3 region has 12 residues. CDR1 and CDR2 (germline): DFQATT, SNEGSKA (reference sequence). The CDR3 here is CSASAVKNIQYF. The DNA of the CDR3 is TGCAGTGCTTCGGCGGTTAAAAACATTCAGTACTTC.

The sample holds a few counts of this clonotype. The CDR3 reads CSARVGQNTGELFF. DNA for the CDR3: TGCAGTGCTAGAGTCGGCCAGAACACCGGGGAGCTGTTTTTT. The genes are TRBV20-1 and TRBJ2-2, with unresolved D. The CDR3 runs to 14 residues. Germline V gene data show CDR1 as DFQATT and CDR2 as SNEGSKA (reference sequence). Between the trimmed V and J ends, which lost 1 base and 1 base, there was a span of 7 bases.

This clonotype was picked up a small number of times. The chain couples TRBV7-2 to TRBJ2-7; D possibly corresponds to TRBD1 (6 bases). Per the germline V gene, CDR1 is SGHTA and CDR2 is FQGNSA. Deletions cut 5 bases from V and 7 bases from J, with 18 bases between. The CDR3 extends over 14 amino acids. The chain's CDR3 is CASSPVGAVGEQYF. The CDR3 nucleotides read TGTGCCAGCAGCCCCGTGGGGGCGGTGGGAGAGCAGTACTTC. The full variable domain, with the rest looked up from reference TRBV7-2 and TRBJ2-7, is GAGVSQSPSNKVTEKGKDVELRCDPISGHTALYWYRQSLGQGLEFLIYFQGNSAPDKSGLPSDRFSAERTGGSVSTLTIQRTQQEDSAVYLCASSPVGAVGEQYFGPGTRLTVT.

The J gene is TRBJ2-3, the V gene TRBV4-3; the D gene is possibly TRBD2 (7 bases). V lost 5 bases to trimming and J lost 2 bases, with 14 bases between them. The length of the CDR3 is 15 residues. The germline V gene has CDR1 LGHNA and CDR2 YSLEER. Here the CDR3 DNA reads TGCGCCAGCAGCAAGGGGGGGGGACTCACAGATACGCAGTATTTT. This sequence encodes CASSKGGGLTDTQYF.

This sequence joins TRBV9 and TRBJ1-1; a weak D match, TRBD1 (6 bases). Germline-derived CDR1 and CDR2 are SGDLS and YYNGEE. The V end was cut by 7 bases, the J end by 3 bases, with 19 bases between. There are 15 residues in the CDR3. CDR3 sequence (DNA): TGTGCCAGCGGAAGGGGGGGAGAAGGACACACTGAAGCTTTCTTT. Encoded protein: CASGRGGEGHTEAFF. The full variable domain, completed using reference TRBV9 and TRBJ1-1, is DSGVTQTPKHLITATGQRVTLRCSPRSGDLSVYWYQQSLDQGLQFLIQYYNGEERAKGNILERFSAQQFPDLHSELNLSSLELGDSALYFCASGRGGEGHTEAFFGQGTRLTVV.

The chain carries TRBV7-2 and TRBJ2-5, with 11 bases identical to TRBD2. V was pared by 5 bases and J by 4 bases, with 6 bases of the junction left unmatched. Germline CDR1 reads SGHTA; CDR2 reads FQGNSA. The length of the CDR3 is 15 residues. CDR3 sequence: CASSLTSGSLETQYF. CDR3 sequence (DNA): TGTGCCAGCAGCCTAACTAGCGGGAGTTTAGAGACCCAGTACTTC.

This clonotype showed up just a few times. The DNA for the CDR3 is TGTGCCAGCACCGCCGGAATAGACAGGGACGAGCAGTACTTC. This gives the protein CASTAGIDRDEQYF. The chain employs TRBV7-2 and TRBJ2-7; TRBD1 matches at 7 bases. Losses at the gene ends were 7 bases for V and 5 bases for J; bases not matched to a gene: 11. This CDR3 has 14 residues. Germline CDR1 SGHTA, CDR2 FQGNSA.

CDR3: CASSYRPYEQYF. Written as DNA, the CDR3 is TGTGCCAGCAGTTACAGGCCCTACGAGCAGTACTTC. V usage is TRBV6-2 or TRBV6-3 and J usage is TRBJ2-7; no firm D call. Trimming took 2 bases from V and 2 from J, leaving 4 bases between them. Germline V gives CDR1 MNHEY, CDR2 SVGEGT. This CDR3 has 12 residues.

This clonotype was counted a few times. This chain joins TRBV20-1 and TRBJ2-5, with 7 bases matching TRBD1. This CDR3 contains 15 residues. Germline CDR1 reads DFQATT; CDR2 reads SNEGSKA (reference sequence). Trimming removed 0 bases from V and 5 bases from J; junction bases left unmatched: 9. In DNA form, the CDR3 reads TGCAGTGCTAGAGACGGGACAGCCCTTCACGAGACCCAGTACTTC. This sequence encodes CSARDGTALHETQYF.

This clonotype was seen a few times. The rearrangement uses TRBV20-1 and TRBJ2-3, with 7 positions matching TRBD2. Germline values: CDR1 DFQATT, CDR2 SNEGSKA (reference sequence). Losses at the gene ends were 2 bases for V and 2 bases for J; bases not matched to a gene: 7. CDR3 size: 15 residues. CDR3: CSARRAGVYTDTQYF. As DNA, the CDR3 is TGCAGTGCTAGACGGGCGGGGGTTTACACAGATACGCAGTATTTT.

This clonotype came up a few times. The rearrangement links TRBV24-1 to TRBJ1-2; D ambiguous. V lost 1 base to trimming and J lost 6 bases, with 2 bases between them. The germline CDR1 and CDR2 sequences are KGHDR and SFDVKD. CDR3 length equals 11 residues. The CDR3 DNA is TGTGCCACCAGTGATTTTAATGGCTACACCTTC. Translated, it gives CATSDFNGYTF.

This chain joins TRBV27 and TRBJ1-1; 8 positions agree with TRBD1. The germline V gene encodes CDR1 MNHEY and CDR2 SMNVEV (reference sequence). V trimming: 5 bases; J trimming: 4 bases; junction bases outside the gene matches: 12. The CDR3 spans 16 residues. Here the CDR3 reads CASSIGQGRLGTEAFF. CDR3 DNA sequence: TGTGCCAGCAGTATCGGACAGGGCAGGTTGGGCACTGAAGCTTTCTTT.

In its sample, this clonotype was seen a few times. V and J are TRBV6-5 and TRBJ2-7; D call uncertain. CDR3 size: 16 residues. The germline gives CDR1 MNHEY, CDR2 SVGAGI. Trimming stripped 2 bases from V and 2 bases from J, with 16 bases between. This CDR3 is CASSYGSTVETYEQYF. Written as DNA, the CDR3 is TGTGCCAGCAGTTACGGTTCTACGGTGGAGACCTACGAGCAGTACTTC.

This chain links TRBV11-2 with TRBJ2-1, with 8 bases lining up with TRBD2. J gave up 11 bases and V 1 base, and 4 bases lay outside the gene matches. CDR3 length: 13 amino acids. Germline assignment: CDR1 SGHAT and CDR2 FQNNGV. The CDR3 coding sequence is TGTGCCAGCAGCTTAGCGGGGGGGTTACAGCAGTTCTTC. It specifies CASSLAGGLQQFF.

This clonotype occurred a few times. The rearrangement uses TRBV29-1 and TRBJ2-5; tentatively, D is TRBD1 (5 bases). Trimming shortened V by 6 bases and J by 3 bases, and 11 bases separated the two germline ends. Germline V gives CDR1 SQVTM, CDR2 ANQGSEA. The CDR3 is made up of 12 amino acids. CDR3 amino acids: CSVLDSKETQYF. The DNA for the CDR3 is TGCAGCGTCCTCGACAGTAAAGAGACCCAGTACTTC.

Details on this clonotype: A much larger clonotype is one base distant, so this may be a read error. The chain links TRBV6-1 to TRBJ1-5; 8 bases are shared with TRBD1. With 2 bases clipped from V and 6 bases from J, the junction kept 9 bases outside the gene matches. This CDR3 contains 16 residues. Germline loops: CDR1 MNHNS, CDR2 SASEGT. CDR3 nucleotides: TGTGCCAGCAGTGAAATGAACAGGGGGGTCAGTCAGCCCCAGCATTTT. The encoded protein is CASSEMNRGVSQPQHF.

This clonotype came up a few times. The V call is TRBV24-1, the J call TRBJ2-1, with D tentatively TRBD1 (6 bases). Germline lookup yields CDR1 KGHDR and CDR2 SFDVKD. Trimming shortened V by 3 bases and J by 2 bases, and 10 bases separated the two germline ends. The CDR3 is 15 residues long. The DNA for the CDR3 is TGTGCCACCAGTGATCCTCAGGGGCCCTACAATGAGCAGTTCTTC. It yields the protein CATSDPQGPYNEQFF.